This TCR beta chain was sequenced for a study of blood T cells in healthy people across ages. Study-wide results and limits: The percentage of naive T cells correlated strongly with TCR beta diversity.

Peripheral blood, about 10 milliliters per donor, was collected. The CDR3 totals 14 residues. The germline CDR1 and CDR2 sequences are MGHRA and YSYEKL. Using a J-beta primer mix together with a sample-barcoded 5' primer, a second PCR was run for about 6 to 11 cycles. All samples yielded 3 million or more CDR3-containing paired-end reads. TCRdb analysed the 5' RACE reads with MiXCR anew, one entry per CDR3 protein. The sample has almost 1 million distinct CDR3 sequences; just over 50% are singletons. A remark on this clonotype: The antigen remains undetermined.

This rearrangement joins TRBV4-1 to TRBJ2-1; D is ambiguous. The end of the DNA fits TRBJ2-7 better, so the J call may be wrong. The sample was blood. The clonotype originates from a woman aged 60-70 years in good health. The CDR3 reads CASSHRPGLYEQYF. The CDR3, as DNA: TGCGCCAGCAGCCACCGCCCTGGCCTCTACGAGCAGTACTTC.